This TCR beta chain was sequenced in a study of OX40 agonist ivuxolimab in advanced cancers. Background on the study: Patients enrolled in dose escalation were diagnosed with hepatocellular carcinoma, melanoma, renal cell or head and neck cancer.

TCRdb keeps only in-frame clones here, not all; method: immunoSEQ multiplex PCR. Here the sample spans about 40,000 clones, more than 70% being singletons. This CDR3 is built from 15 residues. CDR1 and CDR2 from the germline V gene are LNHNV and YYDKDF (reference sequence). Trimming at V came to 2 bases and at J to 3 bases, leaving 4 bases not matched to a gene. Sample: CD4+ or CD8+ T cells sorted from blood, taken in a trial of the OX40 agonist ivuxolimab. The sequence came from an adult with an advanced solid tumor such as melanoma, head and neck, liver or kidney cancer. V and J are TRBV15 and TRBJ2-4; 7 nucleotides align to TRBD1. CDR3 region: CATSRFRQGKNIQYF. The CDR3 bases are TGTGCCACCAGCAGATTTAGACAGGGCAAAAACATTCAGTACTTC. Combining the CDR3 with reference TRBV15 and TRBJ2-4 gives the whole variable domain DAMVIQNPRYQVTQFGKPVTLSCSQTLNHNVMYWYQQKSSQAPKLLFHYYDKDFNNEADTPDNFQSRRPNTSFCFLDIRSPGLGDTAMYLCATSRFRQGKNIQYFGAGTRLSVL.